This passage covers 20 T cell receptor beta chains from one sample sequenced in a study of neurological immune-mediated disorders. Using its own MiXCR run on the 5' RACE reads, TCRdb lists one record per CDR3 protein. This sample has tens of thousands of distinct CDR3 sequences, with over 9.5% found just once. The sample was PBMCs. The receptors here all came from a man aged 60-69 years in good health.

In this sample, this clonotype turned up many times. This chain connects TRBV7-7 to TRBJ2-5; D is possibly TRBD1 (5 bases). The length of the CDR3 is 13 residues. V was cut by 5 bases and J by 3 bases, with 10 bases left in between. Germline V CDR1 and CDR2: SSHAT, FNYEAQ (reference sequence). The CDR3 DNA reads as TGTGCCAGCAGCAGAAGACAGAAAGAGACCCAGTACTTC. Translating it yields CASSRRQKETQYF.

In this sample, this clonotype turned up many times. The chain is built from TRBV11-2 and TRBJ2-3; 13 bases match TRBD2. Germline lookup yields CDR1 SGHAT and CDR2 FQNNGV. The J segment lost 9 bases and the V segment lost 7 bases, leaving 10 bases of the junction unmatched. The CDR3 is 15 residues long. CDR3 in DNA: TGTGCCAGCACTCTACTAGCGGGGGGGTCGGGCACGCAGTATTTT. It specifies CASTLLAGGSGTQYF.

This clonotype was found many times. CDR3 sequence reads: CASSQDRLAGAVDEQFF. The CDR3 nucleotides read TGTGCCAGCAGCCAAGATCGGCTAGCGGGGGCTGTGGATGAGCAGTTCTTC. The chain carries TRBV3-1 and TRBJ2-1; 10 nucleotides match TRBD2. The CDR3 spans 17 residues. CDR1 and CDR2 (germline): LGHDT, YNNKEL (reference sequence). V shed 0 bases, J shed 8 bases, and the junction held 10 bases outside the gene matches.

This clonotype was picked up many times. The rearrangement uses TRBV10-3 and TRBJ1-3, with 9 bases matching TRBD1. V was clipped by 2 bases and J by 1 base; unmatched bases: 9. Germline V CDR1 and CDR2: ENHRY, SYGVKD. This CDR3 is 18 amino acids long. CDR3 in amino acids: CAISEEGTGSSSGNTIYF. CDR3 DNA: TGTGCCATCAGTGAGGAGGGGACAGGGTCGTCTTCTGGAAACACCATATATTTT.

This clonotype was seen ten or more times. CDR3: CASSPGQLWGAFF. CDR3 coding DNA: TGTGCCAGCAGTCCCGGACAGCTTTGGGGAGCTTTCTTT. The chain has TRBV6-5 and TRBJ1-1; D perhaps matches TRBD1 (6 bases). Per the germline V gene, CDR1 is MNHEY and CDR2 is SVGAGI. The V and J ends lost 5 bases and 10 bases respectively, with 17 bases between them. The CDR3 covers 13 residues.

This clonotype was picked up a small number of times. This chain links TRBV6-2 or TRBV6-3 with TRBJ1-1, with a possible D match to TRBD1 (5 bases). This CDR3 region has 14 residues. Germline loops: CDR1 MNHEY, CDR2 SVGEGT. V was trimmed by 6 bases and J by 6 bases, leaving 17 bases between them. CDR3 protein: CASSVAGTRPEAFF. CDR3 DNA sequence: TGTGCCAGCAGCGTCGCCGGGACCCGGCCTGAAGCTTTCTTT.

This clonotype was seen ten or more times. V is TRBV7-9 and J is TRBJ1-5, with D perhaps TRBD1 (5 bases). The CDR3 extends over 14 amino acids. V lost 2 bases, J lost 3 bases, and 8 bases lay in between. The germline V gene encodes CDR1 SEHNR and CDR2 FQNEAQ (reference sequence). The CDR3 coding sequence is TGTGCCAGCAGCTTAATAGGGGACAATCAGCCCCAGCATTTT. Residues: CASSLIGDNQPQHF. Supplemented by reference TRBV7-9 and TRBJ1-5, the full variable domain reads DTGVSQNPRHKITKRGQNVTFRCDPISEHNRLYWYRQTLGQGPEFLTYFQNEAQLEKSRLLSDRFSAERPKGSFSTLEIQRTEQGDSAMYLCASSLIGDNQPQHFGDGTRLSIL.

This clonotype was seen ten or more times. This rearrangement joins TRBV18 to TRBJ2-7; D not resolved. Germline V gene lookup returns CDR1 KGHSH and CDR2 LQKENI. The CDR3 totals 15 residues. Trimming cost V 2 bases and J 7 bases, with 18 bases left between them. CDR3 in amino acids: CASSPIETSQMEQYF. In nucleotides, the CDR3 is TGTGCCAGCTCACCAATCGAGACGTCCCAAATGGAGCAGTACTTC.

This clonotype appeared many times. The genes are TRBV7-2 and TRBJ2-7; D not certain. Trimming removed 4 bases at V and 0 bases at J, with 7 bases between. This CDR3 has 13 amino acids. Germline V lookup: CDR1 SGHTA, CDR2 FQGNSA. CDR3: CASSSLVSYEQYF. CDR3 in DNA: TGTGCCAGCAGCTCCCTTGTCTCCTACGAGCAGTACTTC.

This clonotype was seen at least ten times. The J gene is TRBJ2-5, the V gene TRBV5-1; TRBD1 is a possible D gene (6 bases). With 0 bases removed from V and 5 bases from J, the gap between germline ends came to 14 bases. The CDR3 is made up of 15 amino acids. Germline lookup yields CDR1 SGHRS and CDR2 YFSETQ. In DNA, the CDR3 is TGCGCCAGCAGCTTGGAAGGCAGGGGCCATGAGACCCAGTACTTC. Encoded protein: CASSLEGRGHETQYF.

The genes are TRBV5-1 and TRBJ1-6, with D maybe TRBD1 (6 bases). V was trimmed by 5 bases and J by 10 bases, leaving 16 bases between them. The CDR3 is 14 amino acids. Looked up from germline, CDR1 is SGHRS and CDR2 is YFSETQ. The CDR3 nucleotides read TGCGCCAGCAGACACGCCCTAGGGGGGTCACCCCTCCACTTT. Protein: CASRHALGGSPLHF.

This clonotype was detected many times. The J gene is TRBJ2-3, the V gene TRBV20-1, with TRBD2 as a possible D gene (6 bases). CDR3 length: 15 residues. The V end was cut by 0 bases, the J end by 0 bases, with 10 bases between. From germline, CDR1 is DFQATT and CDR2 SNEGSKA (reference sequence). The CDR3 nucleotides read TGCAGTGCTAGAGATCATGCGGGGAGCACAGATACGCAGTATTTT. It translates to CSARDHAGSTDTQYF.

In its sample, this clonotype was seen many times. J is TRBJ1-2 and V is TRBV7-9; D not certain. CDR1 is SEHNR, CDR2 FQNEAQ, per germline (reference sequence). The CDR3 totals 12 residues. Trimming removed 5 bases at V and 4 bases at J, with 8 bases between. The CDR3 is CASSRDSYGYTF. The CDR3, as DNA: TGTGCCAGCAGCCGCGACTCCTATGGCTACACCTTC. The whole variable domain, filled in from reference TRBV7-9 and TRBJ1-2, reads DTGVSQNPRHKITKRGQNVTFRCDPISEHNRLYWYRQTLGQGPEFLTYFQNEAQLEKSRLLSDRFSAERPKGSFSTLEIQRTEQGDSAMYLCASSRDSYGYTFGSGTRLTVV.

Ten or more counts support this clonotype. This chain connects TRBV10-3 to TRBJ1-3; 7 nucleotides agree with TRBD1. Germline V gene data show CDR1 as ENHRY and CDR2 as SYGVKD. The junction had 13 bases not matched to a gene; V was cut back by 6 bases and J by 5 bases. CDR3 size: 16 residues. In DNA, the CDR3 is TGTGCCATCAGGGGGAGCGAGGGGGCCGGGAGAAACACCATATATTTT. Amino acids: CAIRGSEGAGRNTIYF.

This clonotype was found many times. The V call is TRBV15, the J call TRBJ2-1, with 13 bases lining up with TRBD2. The V and J ends lost 0 bases and 0 bases, in that order; junction bases with no gene match: 5. CDR3 length: 19 amino acids. CDR1 and CDR2 from the germline V gene are LNHNV and YYDKDF (reference sequence). As DNA, the CDR3 is TGTGCCACCAGCAGAGATCTACTAGCGGGGGGGAGCTCCTACAATGAGCAGTTCTTC. Its protein product is CATSRDLLAGGSSYNEQFF.

This clonotype was counted at least ten times. This chain joins TRBV7-2 and TRBJ1-6; D is possibly TRBD1 (5 bases). Trimming removed 1 base from V and 8 bases from J, with 12 bases in between. CDR1 and CDR2 (germline): SGHTA, FQGNSA. The CDR3 has 15 amino acids. The CDR3 loop is CASSLGPVRDSPLHF. The CDR3 nucleotides are TGTGCCAGCAGCTTAGGTCCGGTCAGGGATTCACCCCTCCACTTT.

This clonotype has a count of ten or more. The chain couples TRBV7-2 to TRBJ2-1; 9 bases line up with TRBD2. CDR1 and CDR2 (germline): SGHTA, FQGNSA. Losses at the gene ends were 7 bases for V and 7 bases for J; bases not matched to a gene: 14. This CDR3 has 16 amino acids. CDR3 residues: CASTQRRLAGTNEQFF. As DNA, the CDR3 is TGTGCCAGCACCCAGCGGAGGCTAGCGGGGACGAATGAGCAGTTCTTC.

This clonotype occurred many times. The CDR3 nucleotides read TGCAGTGCTAGAGATCTGACTAGCGGGGGCCTCGTGGATACGCAGTATTTT. It translates to CSARDLTSGGLVDTQYF. The chain uses TRBV20-1 and TRBJ2-3; 12 bases are shared with TRBD2. The J segment lost 6 bases and the V segment lost 0 bases, leaving 10 bases of the junction unmatched. The CDR3 totals 17 residues. The germline CDR1 and CDR2 sequences are DFQATT and SNEGSKA (reference sequence).

This clonotype was observed at least ten times. The rearrangement links TRBV5-1 to TRBJ2-7; D ambiguous. The V gene lost 2 bases and the J gene lost 0 bases, with 6 bases spanning the gap. CDR3 length: 13 residues. Germline V CDR1 and CDR2: SGHRS, YFSETQ. The CDR3 region has the DNA TGCGCCAGCAGCTTATCGAACTCCTACGAGCAGTACTTC. Amino acids: CASSLSNSYEQYF.

The chain couples TRBV5-5 to TRBJ1-6; 9 bases are shared with TRBD1. V gave up 0 bases and J gave up 10 bases; unmatched junction bases: 2. Germline CDR1 and CDR2: SGHKS and YYEKEE (reference sequence). The CDR3 spans 14 residues. Here the CDR3 DNA reads TGTGCCAGCAGCTTGGAGGACAGGGGCTCACCCCTCCACTTT. This sequence encodes CASSLEDRGSPLHF.